Listed here are 20 T cell receptor beta chains from one sample, sequenced in a study of cytomegalovirus exposure and HLA in healthy donors. The PCR made use of 60 Vbeta and 13 Jbeta primers. The data were produced by immunoSEQ multiplex PCR, yet TCRdb's version contains in-frame clones alone and is incomplete. The table includes about 110,000 clones, about two thirds detected once. Material for sequencing was PBMCs. These receptors all come from a woman in her sixties or seventies in good health and CMV-seropositive.

This clone was seen a single time. The chain is built from TRBV2 and TRBJ2-7; TRBD1 matches at 12 bases. Germline V gene data show CDR1 as SNHLY and CDR2 as FYNNEI. This CDR3 region has 15 residues. Germline trimming cut 5 bases from V and 7 bases from J; bases unmatched to any gene: 9. The CDR3 DNA follows: TGTGCCAGCAGTACCCCGGGACAGGGGGCTGGAGAGCAGTACTTC. Encoded protein: CASSTPGQGAGEQYF.

The chain is built from TRBV5-4 and TRBJ2-7; D is undetermined. Trimming shortened V by 0 bases and J by 2 bases, and 15 bases separated the two germline ends. The germline V gene has CDR1 SGHNT and CDR2 YYREEE (reference sequence). CDR3 size: 16 residues. The CDR3 region has the DNA TGTGCCAGCAGCTTGGGGGCCGAAAAGACCGCCTACGAGCAGTACTTC. It specifies CASSLGAEKTAYEQYF.

The chain links TRBV10-1 to TRBJ1-1; unclear D gene. V lost 8 bases and J 1 base, leaving 14 bases between the germline ends. Germline CDR1 and CDR2: WNHNN and SYGVQD (reference sequence). The CDR3 extends over 14 amino acids. The CDR3 region has the DNA TGCGCCAGCTCGGCGCGGAGAGCGAACACTGAAGCTTTCTTT. Translating gives CASSARRANTEAFF.

The rearrangement joins TRBV7-9 to TRBJ2-5, with 8 positions matching TRBD2. The germline gives CDR1 SEHNR, CDR2 FQNEAQ (reference sequence). CDR3 length equals 13 residues. The CDR3 DNA sequence: TGTGCTACTAGTATGTCGGGGGGGGAGACCCAGTACTTC. Its translation: CATSMSGGETQYF.

The chain recombines TRBV25-1 with TRBJ2-3; D perhaps matches TRBD2 (5 bases). The germline gives CDR1 MGHDK, CDR2 SYGVNS. V lost 8 bases to trimming and J lost 9 bases, with 18 bases between them. The CDR3 contains 13 residues. CDR3 sequence (DNA): TGTGCCAGCGTTGGACTCGCCTCTCCGACGCAGTATTTT. Translating it yields CASVGLASPTQYF.

This clone turned up a few times. The gene calls are TRBV7-8 and TRBJ1-1, with no clear D. The CDR3 length is 11 residues. Germline-derived CDR1 and CDR2 are SGHVS and FQNEAQ. Trimming took 4 bases from V and 11 from J, leaving 11 bases between them. The chain's CDR3 is CASSSTGSAFF. As DNA, the CDR3 is TGTGCCAGCAGCTCAACGGGGTCGGCTTTCTTT.

The V call is TRBV25-1, the J call TRBJ2-6; tentatively, D is TRBD2 (5 bases). The V end was cut by 2 bases, the J end by 2 bases, with 10 bases between. The CDR3 runs to 16 residues. Germline values: CDR1 MGHDK, CDR2 SYGVNS. CDR3 nucleotide sequence: TGTGCCAGCAGTGAAGGTTTGAGGGCTGGGGCCAACGTCCTGACTTTC. The encoded protein is CASSEGLRAGANVLTF.

This chain joins TRBV7-8 and TRBJ1-1, with a weak D call TRBD1 (5 bases). In germline, CDR1 is SGHVS, CDR2 FQNEAQ. This CDR3 is built from 12 residues. V lost 1 base to trimming and J lost 7 bases, with 7 bases between them. The DNA of the CDR3 is TGTGCCAGCAGCTTAGGGGGGGGTGAAGCTTTCTTT. It encodes CASSLGGGEAFF. Filled out from reference TRBV7-8 and TRBJ1-1, the complete variable domain reads GAGVSQSPRYKVAKRGQDVALRCDPISGHVSLFWYQQALGQGPEFLTYFQNEAQLDKSGLPSDRFFAERPEGSVSTLKIQRTQQEDSAVYLCASSLGGGEAFFGQGTRLTVV.

The chain links TRBV30 to TRBJ2-3; tentative D call: TRBD2 (6 bases). Trimming took off 2 bases at V and 2 bases at J, with 11 bases between the two ends. The CDR3 has 14 amino acids. Per the germline V gene, CDR1 is GTSNPN and CDR2 is SVGIG (reference sequence). The CDR3: CAWSSGLNTDTQYF. The CDR3 DNA reads as TGTGCCTGGAGTTCAGGACTAAACACAGATACGCAGTATTTT.

The genes are TRBV2 and TRBJ1-1, with 7 positions matching TRBD1. V was pared by 8 bases and J by 4 bases, with 13 bases of the junction left unmatched. CDR3 length: 15 residues. Germline V gene lookup returns CDR1 SNHLY and CDR2 FYNNEI. CDR3 coding DNA: TGTGCCAGCCGGCCCTCGACGACAGGGACCACTGAAGCTTTCTTT. Its translation: CASRPSTTGTTEAFF.

This clone was counted between two and nine times. V usage is TRBV6-5 and J usage is TRBJ2-2, with 8 bases matching TRBD2. The CDR3 extends over 15 amino acids. The V gene's germline CDR1 is MNHEY and CDR2 SVGAGI. J lost 2 bases, V lost 6 bases, and 5 bases had no gene match. Written as DNA, the CDR3 is TGTGCCAGCAGCGTAGCGGGGCTAAACACCGGGGAGCTGTTTTTT. This sequence encodes CASSVAGLNTGELFF.

The rearrangement joins TRBV7-9 to TRBJ2-4, with 8 bases fitting TRBD2. This CDR3 is 16 amino acids long. Germline V gives CDR1 SEHNR, CDR2 FQNEAQ (reference sequence). After removal of 2 bases from V and 13 bases from J, the junction contained 16 bases not matched to a gene. This chain's CDR3 is CASSLSGASGGLLQYF. In nucleotides, the CDR3 is TGTGCCAGCAGCTTAAGTGGGGCCAGCGGGGGCCTTCTCCAGTACTTC.

The chain carries TRBV10-3 and TRBJ2-3; a possible D gene is TRBD1 (5 bases). CDR1 and CDR2 from the germline V gene are ENHRY and SYGVKD. V was pared by 1 base and J by 0 bases, with 11 bases between. The CDR3 has 16 amino acids. This chain's CDR3 is CAISEYAGPSTDTQYF. In nucleotides, the CDR3 is TGTGCCATCAGTGAGTACGCAGGGCCTAGCACAGATACGCAGTATTTT.

This chain links TRBV18 with TRBJ1-2; TRBD1 aligns across 7 bases. CDR1 is KGHSH, CDR2 LQKENI, per germline. The CDR3 loop spans 15 amino acids. V shed 4 bases and J 4 bases; nucleotides not matched to a gene: 9. CDR3 protein: CASSLDRVRTYGYTF. CDR3 bases: TGTGCCAGCTCACTCGACAGGGTGAGGACCTATGGCTACACCTTC.

The chain has TRBV10-3 and TRBJ2-6, with TRBD1 identical over 12 bases. There are 17 residues in the CDR3. CDR1 ENHRY and CDR2 SYGVKD come from the germline V gene. V shed 7 bases, J shed 4 bases, and the junction held 8 bases outside the gene matches. The CDR3 coding sequence is TGTGCCATCAACAAGGGACAGGGGGCTTCCGGGGCCAACGTCCTGACTTTC. Protein: CAINKGQGASGANVLTF.

The CDR3 region has the DNA TGTGCCAGCAAGATGGCCCCCTCCTACGAGCAGTACTTC. Its translation is CASKMAPSYEQYF. The chain is built from TRBV27 and TRBJ2-7; D gene ambiguous. V lost 7 bases and J 0 bases, leaving 10 bases between the germline ends. Germline V CDR1 and CDR2: MNHEY, SMNVEV (reference sequence). The CDR3 extends over 13 amino acids.

This sequence joins TRBV19 and TRBJ1-1; possibly TRBD1 for D (6 bases). CDR3 size: 14 residues. Germline-derived CDR1 and CDR2 are LNHDA and SQIVND (reference sequence). V gave up 5 bases and J gave up 0 bases, with 10 bases separating them. CDR3 nucleotide sequence: TGTGCCAGTAGTCATACAGGGATGAACACTGAAGCTTTCTTT. Its protein is CASSHTGMNTEAFF.

About this clone: An end of the junction does not agree with germline; a read error may underlie this. The CDR3 region is CASGQDRGTSPQPQHF. In DNA, the CDR3 is TGCGCCAGCGGCCAAGATCGGGGGACCTCACCACAGCCCCAGCATTTT. The rearrangement links TRBV4-1 to TRBJ1-5, with D perhaps TRBD1 (5 bases). Germline-derived CDR1 and CDR2 are MGHRA and YSYEKL. The CDR3 length is 16 residues.

This sequence joins TRBV5-1 and TRBJ2-7; 9 bases fit TRBD1. V dropped 4 bases and J dropped 4; count of bases not matched to a gene: 6. The CDR3 contains 14 residues. Germline CDR1 SGHRS, CDR2 YFSETQ. CDR3 residues: CASSTGGPLYEQYF. CDR3 bases: TGCGCCAGCAGCACAGGGGGCCCTTTGTACGAGCAGTACTTC.

This clone was picked up a small number of times. The rearrangement joins TRBV13 to TRBJ2-7, with a possible D match to TRBD1 (5 bases). Looked up from germline, CDR1 is PRHDT and CDR2 is FYEKMQ (reference sequence). V was shortened by 0 bases and J by 10 bases, with 13 bases between the two germline ends. The CDR3 loop spans 13 amino acids. CDR3 sequence: CASSLGGAPLQYF. The CDR3 bases are TGTGCCAGCAGCTTAGGAGGGGCGCCCCTCCAGTACTTC. Full variable domain (rest looked up from reference TRBV13 and TRBJ2-7): AAGVIQSPRHLIKEKRETATLKCYPIPRHDTVYWYQQGPGQDPQFLISFYEKMQSDKGSIPDRFSAQQFSDYHSELNMSSLELGDSALYFCASSLGGAPLQYFGPGTRLTVT.